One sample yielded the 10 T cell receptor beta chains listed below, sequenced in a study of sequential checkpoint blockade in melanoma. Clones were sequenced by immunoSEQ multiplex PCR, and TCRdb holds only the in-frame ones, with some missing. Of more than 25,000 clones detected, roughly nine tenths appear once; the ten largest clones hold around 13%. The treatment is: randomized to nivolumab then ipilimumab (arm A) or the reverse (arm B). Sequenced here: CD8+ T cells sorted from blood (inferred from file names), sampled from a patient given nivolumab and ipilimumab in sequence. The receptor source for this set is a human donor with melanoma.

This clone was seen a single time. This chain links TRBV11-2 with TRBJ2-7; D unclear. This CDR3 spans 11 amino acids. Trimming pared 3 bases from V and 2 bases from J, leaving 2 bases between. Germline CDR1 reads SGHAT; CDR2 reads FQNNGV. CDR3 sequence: CASSFTYEQYF. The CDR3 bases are TGTGCCAGCAGCTTTACCTACGAGCAGTACTTC.

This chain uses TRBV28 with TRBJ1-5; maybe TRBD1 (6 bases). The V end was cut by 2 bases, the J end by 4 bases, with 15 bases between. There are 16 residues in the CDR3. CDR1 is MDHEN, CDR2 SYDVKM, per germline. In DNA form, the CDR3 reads TGTGCCAGCAGTTTAATTGGGGGCACCCCTAATCAGCCCCAGCATTTT. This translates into CASSLIGGTPNQPQHF.

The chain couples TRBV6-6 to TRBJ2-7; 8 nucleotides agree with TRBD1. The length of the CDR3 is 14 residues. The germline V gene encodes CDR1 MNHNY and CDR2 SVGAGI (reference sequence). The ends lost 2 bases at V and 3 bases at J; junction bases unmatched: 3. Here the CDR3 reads CASSYGGQGYEQYF. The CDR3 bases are TGTGCCAGCAGTTACGGCGGACAGGGCTACGAGCAGTACTTC.

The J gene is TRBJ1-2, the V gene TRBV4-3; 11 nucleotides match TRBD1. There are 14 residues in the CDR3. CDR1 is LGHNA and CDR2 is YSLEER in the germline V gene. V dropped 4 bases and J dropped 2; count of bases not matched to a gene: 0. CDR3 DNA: TGCGCCAGCAGCCGGGACAGGGGGAACTATGGCTACACCTTC. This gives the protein CASSRDRGNYGYTF.

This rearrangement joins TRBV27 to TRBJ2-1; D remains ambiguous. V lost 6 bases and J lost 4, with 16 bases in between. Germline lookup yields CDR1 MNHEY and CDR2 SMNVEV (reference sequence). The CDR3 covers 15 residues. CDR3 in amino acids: CASRRSGLDYNEQFF. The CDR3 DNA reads TGTGCCAGCAGGCGGTCGGGTCTGGATTACAATGAGCAGTTCTTC.

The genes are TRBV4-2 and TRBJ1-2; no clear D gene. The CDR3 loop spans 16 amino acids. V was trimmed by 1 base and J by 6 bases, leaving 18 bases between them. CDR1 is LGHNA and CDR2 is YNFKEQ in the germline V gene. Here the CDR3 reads CASSQGLFRGLDGYTF. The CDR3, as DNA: TGTGCCAGCAGCCAAGGTTTGTTTCGGGGATTAGATGGCTACACCTTC.

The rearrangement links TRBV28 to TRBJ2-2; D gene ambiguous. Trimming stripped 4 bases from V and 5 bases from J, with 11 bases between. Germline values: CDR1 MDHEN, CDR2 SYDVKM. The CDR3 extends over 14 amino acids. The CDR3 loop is CASSSPPYTGELFF. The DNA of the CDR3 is TGTGCCAGCAGTTCACCCCCCTATACCGGGGAGCTGTTTTTT.

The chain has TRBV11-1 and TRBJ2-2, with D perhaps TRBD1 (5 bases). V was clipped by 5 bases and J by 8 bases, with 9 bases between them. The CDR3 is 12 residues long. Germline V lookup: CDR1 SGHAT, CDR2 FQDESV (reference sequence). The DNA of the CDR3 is TGTGCCAGCAGCCCAGGGTGGGGGGAGCTGTTTTTT. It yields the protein CASSPGWGELFF. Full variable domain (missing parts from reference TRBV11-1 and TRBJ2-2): EAEVAQSPRYKITEKSQAVAFWCDPISGHATLYWYRQILGQGPELLVQFQDESVVDDSQLPKDRFSAERLKGVDSTLKIQPAELGDSAMYLCASSPGWGELFFGEGSRLTVL.

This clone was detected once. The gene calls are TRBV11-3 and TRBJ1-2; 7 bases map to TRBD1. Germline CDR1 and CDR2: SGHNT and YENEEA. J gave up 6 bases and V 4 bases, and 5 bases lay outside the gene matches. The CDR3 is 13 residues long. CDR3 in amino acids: CASSWTGGDGYTF. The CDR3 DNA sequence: TGTGCCAGCAGCTGGACAGGTGGGGATGGCTACACCTTC.

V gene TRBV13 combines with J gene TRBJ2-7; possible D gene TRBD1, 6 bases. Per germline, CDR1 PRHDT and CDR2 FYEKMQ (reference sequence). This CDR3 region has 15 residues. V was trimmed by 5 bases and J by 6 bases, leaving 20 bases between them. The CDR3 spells CASSAQPGARSEQYF. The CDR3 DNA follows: TGTGCCAGCAGCGCCCAGCCAGGGGCGCGGTCCGAGCAGTACTTC.